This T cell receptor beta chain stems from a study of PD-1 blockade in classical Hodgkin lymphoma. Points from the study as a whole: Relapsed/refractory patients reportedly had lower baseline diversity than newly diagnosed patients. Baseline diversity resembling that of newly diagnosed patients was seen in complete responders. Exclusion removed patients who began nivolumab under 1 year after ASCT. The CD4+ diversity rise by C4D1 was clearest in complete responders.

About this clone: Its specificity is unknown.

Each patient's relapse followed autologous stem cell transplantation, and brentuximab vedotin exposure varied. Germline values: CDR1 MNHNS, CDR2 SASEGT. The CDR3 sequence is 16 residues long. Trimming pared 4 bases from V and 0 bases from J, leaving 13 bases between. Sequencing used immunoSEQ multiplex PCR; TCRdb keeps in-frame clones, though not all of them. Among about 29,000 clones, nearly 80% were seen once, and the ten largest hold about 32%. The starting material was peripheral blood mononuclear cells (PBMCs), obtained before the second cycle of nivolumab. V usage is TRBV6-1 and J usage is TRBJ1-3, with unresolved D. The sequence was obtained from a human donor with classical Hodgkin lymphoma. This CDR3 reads CASSVVWFSSGNTIYF. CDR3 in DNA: TGTGCCAGCAGTGTGGTTTGGTTCAGCTCTGGAAACACCATATATTTT.